This TCR beta chain originates from a study of Tregs in tolerant kidney transplant recipients (dated by TCRdb to between 2017 and 2020). For the study in its entirety: The study used TCRbeta sequencing to identify donor-specific regulatory T cells before combined kidney and bone marrow transplantation, then tracked those cells after transplant. TCRbeta repertoire sequencing was used in 3 healthy controls to compare several methods for expanding Tregs specific for an allogeneic donor. What the study reported, not specific to this receptor: Biological reproducibility was not directly assessed, although technical replication error appeared to be minimal. Because the study included only a small number of patients, the results must be confirmed in larger populations and under other immunosuppression protocols. Expanding Tregs with activated donor B cells appeared to identify the most biologically relevant and donor-specific TCRbeta repertoire.

Unstimulated Tregs (CD4+CD25+CD127-), CD4+ non-Tregs (CD4+CD25-), CD4 and CD8 cells were FACS-sorted from thawed PBMCs. Blood from healthy controls was obtained either as purchased buffy coats or from healthy volunteers. Healthy control blood was separated into PBMCs by Ficoll density gradient and cryopreserved, and patient PBMCs were collected both before and after transplant. A remark on this clone: The target of this receptor is not known. The sample holds no much larger clone one base away, and base qualities are not on file.

Genomic DNA was extracted from sorted cells with the QIAGEN DNeasy Blood and Tissue Kit for TCRbeta CDR3 sequencing. High-throughput TCRbeta CDR3 sequencing, which included PCR amplification with bias correction and internal controls, was done commercially through immunoSEQ. Processing in the source paper ran as follows. Unique productive TCRbeta sequences were defined by CDR3 nucleotide sequence where primers matched, otherwise by CDR3 amino acid sequence with Vbeta and Jbeta genes. To correct for sorting error, sequences found in more than one sorted population at a frequency ratio of 2:1 or less were discarded, and the remaining shared sequences were assigned to the population with the higher frequency. A sequence was defined as donor-reactive if the sequence was expanded at least 5-fold in CFSE-low cells compared with unstimulated cells and had a frequency of at least 0.01% in CFSE-low cells. Repertoire divergence was quantified by Jensen-Shannon divergence calculated from the top 100 TCRbeta sequences ranked by frequency. For any sample with multiple sequencing runs, sorting error was corrected in each run separately before the runs were pooled. This immuneACCESS table, as held by TCRdb, lists in-frame sequences with V and J called but not all clones. Of the missing ones, under half trace to an unresolved V gene in checked studies; the others have no known cause. The V and J calls and clone size are taken from that table; D and trimming were inferred from the DNA. In all, the sample holds about 120,000 clones, and around 94% of those were seen once. The ten largest clones capture approximately 0.59% of the sample.

Sequencing was carried out using CD4+ T cells from blood. The TCR originated in a human donor in good health.

The nucleotides are TGCGCCAGCGCCCCCAGAGCTAATGAAAAACTGTTTTTT. Its product reads: CASAPRANEKLFF. Recombination joined TRBV5-1 with TRBJ1-4; there is no confident call for the D gene. Reading the germline V gene gives CDR1 SGHRS and CDR2 YFSETQ. V is pared back by 7 bases and J by 3 bases, with 10 bases lying between the germline termini. CDR3 length: 13 amino acids, cysteine to phenylalanine. Only the CDR3 region is kept as DNA, spanning 39 bases read in frame from base 1. With the rest looked up from the reference TRBV5-1 and TRBJ1-4 genes rather than sequenced, the full variable domain is KAGVTQTPRYLIKTRGQQVTLSCSPISGHRSVSWYQQTPGQGLQFLFEYFSETQRNKGNFPGRFSGRQFSNSRSEMNVSTLELGDSALYLCASAPRANEKLFFGSGTQLSVL.